This T cell receptor (beta chain) was recorded in a study of blood T cell repertoires in COVID-19. The CDR3 runs 15 residues. The V gene's germline CDR1 is SGHNT and CDR2 YYREEE (reference sequence). V was pared by 1 base and J by 3 bases, with 12 bases between. This clone was picked up a small number of times. Method: immunoSEQ multiplex PCR; TCRdb's copy keeps in-frame clones and lacks some. This sample has about 11,000 clones, with about two thirds found just once. The chain couples TRBV5-4 to TRBJ2-3, with D unclear. Material for sequencing was peripheral blood. This sequence originates from a man aged 55 to 70 with COVID-19, enrolled during active disease. CDR3 residues: CASSLPSRFTDTQYF. The CDR3, as DNA: TGTGCCAGCAGCTTGCCCAGCAGGTTTACAGATACGCAGTATTTT.